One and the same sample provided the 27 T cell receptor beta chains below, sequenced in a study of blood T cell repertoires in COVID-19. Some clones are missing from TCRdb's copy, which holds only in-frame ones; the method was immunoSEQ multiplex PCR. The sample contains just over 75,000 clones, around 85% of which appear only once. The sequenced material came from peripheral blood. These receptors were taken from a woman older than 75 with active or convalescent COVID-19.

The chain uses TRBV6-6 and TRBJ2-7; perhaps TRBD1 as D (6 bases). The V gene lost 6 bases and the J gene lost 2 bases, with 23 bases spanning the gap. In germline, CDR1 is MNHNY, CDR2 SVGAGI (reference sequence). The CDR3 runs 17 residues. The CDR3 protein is CASSRGRGVATPYEQYF. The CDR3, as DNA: TGTGCCAGCAGCCGAGGCAGGGGAGTAGCGACACCCTACGAGCAGTACTTC.

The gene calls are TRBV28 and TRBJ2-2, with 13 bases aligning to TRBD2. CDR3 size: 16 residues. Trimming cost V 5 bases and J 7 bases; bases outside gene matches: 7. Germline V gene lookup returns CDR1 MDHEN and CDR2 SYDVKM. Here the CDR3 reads CASSLGTSGIVGELFF. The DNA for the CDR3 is TGTGCCAGCAGTCTGGGGACTAGCGGGATAGTCGGGGAGCTGTTTTTT.

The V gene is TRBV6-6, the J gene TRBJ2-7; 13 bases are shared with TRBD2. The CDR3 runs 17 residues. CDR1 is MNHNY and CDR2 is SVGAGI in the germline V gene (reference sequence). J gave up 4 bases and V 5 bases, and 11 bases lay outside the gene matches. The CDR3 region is CASSPIGLAGALYEQYF. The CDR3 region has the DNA TGTGCCAGCAGTCCCATCGGACTAGCGGGAGCTTTGTACGAGCAGTACTTC.

CDR3 in amino acids: CASSKPTGGIGELFF. The CDR3 nucleotides read TGTGCCAGCAGCAAACCGACAGGGGGCATCGGGGAGCTGTTTTTT. The rearrangement uses TRBV7-2 and TRBJ2-2; 10 bases fit TRBD1. Trimming at V came to 5 bases and at J to 7 bases, leaving 7 bases not matched to a gene. The CDR3 covers 15 residues. The germline CDR1 and CDR2 sequences are SGHTA and FQGNSA. The whole variable domain, remainder taken from reference TRBV7-2 and TRBJ2-2, is GAGVSQSPSNKVTEKGKDVELRCDPISGHTALYWYRQSLGQGLEFLIYFQGNSAPDKSGLPSDRFSAERTGGSVSTLTIQRTQQEDSAVYLCASSKPTGGIGELFFGEGSRLTVL.

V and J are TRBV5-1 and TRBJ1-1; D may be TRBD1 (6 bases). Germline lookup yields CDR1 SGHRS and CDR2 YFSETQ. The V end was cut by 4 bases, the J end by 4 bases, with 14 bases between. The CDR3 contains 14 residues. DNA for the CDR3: TGCGCCAGCAGCACCGCCAGGGGATCCACTGAAGCTTTCTTT. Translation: CASSTARGSTEAFF.

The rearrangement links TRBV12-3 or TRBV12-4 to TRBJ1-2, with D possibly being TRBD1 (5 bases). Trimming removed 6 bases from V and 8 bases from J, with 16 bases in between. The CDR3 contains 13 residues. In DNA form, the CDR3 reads TGTGCCAGCAGCCCCTTGGGGCGCCCGGGCTACACCTTC. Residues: CASSPLGRPGYTF.

The DNA for the CDR3 is TGTGCCAGCAGCCCCTCAGGGGGCGGAGATCAGCCCCAGCATTTT. Its protein is CASSPSGGGDQPQHF. J is TRBJ1-5 and V is TRBV6-6; the match to TRBD1 covers 8 bases. V gave up 6 bases and J gave up 5 bases; unmatched junction bases: 9. Germline CDR1 MNHNY, CDR2 SVGAGI (reference sequence). The CDR3 contains 15 residues.

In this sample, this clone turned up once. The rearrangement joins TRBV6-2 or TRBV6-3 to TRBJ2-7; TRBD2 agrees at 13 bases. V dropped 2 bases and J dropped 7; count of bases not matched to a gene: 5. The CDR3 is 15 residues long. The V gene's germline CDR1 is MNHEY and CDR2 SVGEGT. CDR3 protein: CASSYPGLAGVEQYF. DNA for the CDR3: TGTGCCAGCAGTTACCCAGGACTAGCGGGAGTTGAGCAGTACTTC.

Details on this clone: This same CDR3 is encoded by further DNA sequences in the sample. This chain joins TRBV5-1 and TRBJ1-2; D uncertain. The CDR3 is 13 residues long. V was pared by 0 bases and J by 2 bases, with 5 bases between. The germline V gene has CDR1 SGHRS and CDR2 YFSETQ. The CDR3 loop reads CASSLDSNYGYTF. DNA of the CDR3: TGCGCCAGCAGCTTGGACAGCAACTATGGCTACACCTTC.

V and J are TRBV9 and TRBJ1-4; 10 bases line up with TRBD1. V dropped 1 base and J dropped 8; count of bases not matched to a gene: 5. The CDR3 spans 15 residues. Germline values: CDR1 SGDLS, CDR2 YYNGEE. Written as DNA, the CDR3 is TGTGCCAGCAGCGTAACTGGGGGACAGGGGGAAAAACTGTTTTTT. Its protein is CASSVTGGQGEKLFF.

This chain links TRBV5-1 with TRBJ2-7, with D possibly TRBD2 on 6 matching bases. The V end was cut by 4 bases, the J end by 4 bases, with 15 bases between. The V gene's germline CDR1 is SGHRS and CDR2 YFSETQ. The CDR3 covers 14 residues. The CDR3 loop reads CASSLGGSRYEQYF. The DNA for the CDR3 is TGCGCCAGCAGCCTTGGAGGGTCCCGGTACGAGCAGTACTTC.

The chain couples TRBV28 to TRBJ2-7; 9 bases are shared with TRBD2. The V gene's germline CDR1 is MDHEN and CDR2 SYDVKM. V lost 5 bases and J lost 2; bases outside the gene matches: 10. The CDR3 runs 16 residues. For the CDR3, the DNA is TGTGCCAGCAGTGCCCCCGGGAAGCGGGGGGCCTACGAGCAGTACTTC. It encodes CASSAPGKRGAYEQYF.

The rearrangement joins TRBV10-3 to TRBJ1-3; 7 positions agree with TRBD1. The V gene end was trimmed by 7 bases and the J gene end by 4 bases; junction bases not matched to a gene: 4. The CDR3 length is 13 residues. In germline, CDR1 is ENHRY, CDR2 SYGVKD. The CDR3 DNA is TGTGCCATCAATCAGGGGGTAGGAAACACCATATATTTT. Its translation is CAINQGVGNTIYF.

CDR3 in DNA: TGTGCCAGCAGCGGGGACAGGGGGTTCTACGAGCAGTACTTC. The encoded protein is CASSGDRGFYEQYF. The chain employs TRBV7-2 and TRBJ2-7; 11 bases are shared with TRBD1. The CDR3 sequence is 14 residues long. Germline V gene lookup returns CDR1 SGHTA and CDR2 FQGNSA. J was trimmed by 3 bases and V by 5 bases; bases with no gene match: 3.

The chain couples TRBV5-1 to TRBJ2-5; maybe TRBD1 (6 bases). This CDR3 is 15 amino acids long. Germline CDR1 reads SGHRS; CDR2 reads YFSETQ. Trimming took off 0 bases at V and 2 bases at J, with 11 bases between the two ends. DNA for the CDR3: TGCGCCAGCAGCTTGGTTGGGGGCACGCAAGAGACCCAGTACTTC. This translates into CASSLVGGTQETQYF.

The CDR3 protein is CASSYSGAGANVLTF. CDR3 sequence (DNA): TGTGCCAGCAGTTACTCGGGAGCTGGGGCCAACGTCCTGACTTTC. The chain is built from TRBV6-2 or TRBV6-3 and TRBJ2-6, with D tentatively TRBD2 (5 bases). CDR3 length: 15 amino acids. V dropped 0 bases and J dropped 2 bases, with 5 bases sitting between them. Per the germline V gene, CDR1 is MNHEY and CDR2 is SVGEGT.

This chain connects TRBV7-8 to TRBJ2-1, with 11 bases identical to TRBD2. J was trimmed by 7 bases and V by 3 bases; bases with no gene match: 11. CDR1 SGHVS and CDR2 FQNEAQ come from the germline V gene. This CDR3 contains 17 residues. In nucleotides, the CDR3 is TGTGCCAGCAGCTTGGGCGCGAGGACTAGCGGGTCAAATGAGCAGTTCTTC. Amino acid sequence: CASSLGARTSGSNEQFF.

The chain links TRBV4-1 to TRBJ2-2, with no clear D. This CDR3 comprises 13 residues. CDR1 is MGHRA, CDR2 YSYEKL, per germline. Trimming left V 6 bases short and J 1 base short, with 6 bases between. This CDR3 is CASRSLNTGELFF. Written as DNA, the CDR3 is TGCGCCAGCAGATCCCTGAACACCGGGGAGCTGTTTTTT.

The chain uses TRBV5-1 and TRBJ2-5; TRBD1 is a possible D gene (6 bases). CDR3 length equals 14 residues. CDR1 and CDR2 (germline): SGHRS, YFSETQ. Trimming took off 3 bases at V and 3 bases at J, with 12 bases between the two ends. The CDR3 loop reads CASSSRTVEETQYF. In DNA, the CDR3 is TGCGCCAGCAGCTCCCGGACAGTGGAAGAGACCCAGTACTTC.

CDR3 loop: CASSSRLAGGLEQYF. CDR3 DNA: TGTGCCAGCAGTTCCAGACTAGCGGGGGGGCTCGAGCAGTACTTC. J is TRBJ2-7 and V is TRBV5-4, with 14 bases that match TRBD2. CDR3 length equals 15 residues. Germline V gives CDR1 SGHNT, CDR2 YYREEE (reference sequence). The V and J ends lost 5 bases and 6 bases, in that order; junction bases with no gene match: 7.

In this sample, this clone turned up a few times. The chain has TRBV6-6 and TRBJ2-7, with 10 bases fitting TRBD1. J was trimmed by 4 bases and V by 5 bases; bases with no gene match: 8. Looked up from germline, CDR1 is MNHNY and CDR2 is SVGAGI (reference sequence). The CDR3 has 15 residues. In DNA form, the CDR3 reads TGTGCCAGCAGTCCCCGGGACAGGGGACCTTACGAGCAGTACTTC. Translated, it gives CASSPRDRGPYEQYF.

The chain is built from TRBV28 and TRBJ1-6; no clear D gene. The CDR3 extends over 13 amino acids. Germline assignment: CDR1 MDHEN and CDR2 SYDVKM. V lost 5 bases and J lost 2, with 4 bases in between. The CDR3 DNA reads TGTGCCAGCAGTCCAGCCTATAATTCACCCCTCCACTTT. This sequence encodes CASSPAYNSPLHF.

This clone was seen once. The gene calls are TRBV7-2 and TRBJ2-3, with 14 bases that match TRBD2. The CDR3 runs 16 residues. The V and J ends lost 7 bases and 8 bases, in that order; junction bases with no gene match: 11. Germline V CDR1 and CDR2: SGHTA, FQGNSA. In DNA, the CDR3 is TGTGCCAGCACCCCCCCGGGACTAGCGGGAGTGGGTACGCAGTATTTT. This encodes CASTPPGLAGVGTQYF.

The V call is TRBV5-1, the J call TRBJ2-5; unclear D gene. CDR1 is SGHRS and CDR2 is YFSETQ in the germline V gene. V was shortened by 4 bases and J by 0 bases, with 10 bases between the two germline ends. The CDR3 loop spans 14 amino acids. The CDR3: CASSPDTYQETQYF. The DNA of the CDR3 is TGCGCCAGCAGCCCCGACACTTACCAAGAGACCCAGTACTTC.

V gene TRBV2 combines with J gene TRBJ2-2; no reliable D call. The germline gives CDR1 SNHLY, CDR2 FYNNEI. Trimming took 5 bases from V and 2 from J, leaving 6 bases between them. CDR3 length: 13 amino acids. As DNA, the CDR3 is TGTGCCAGCAGTCAGGAAAACACCGGGGAGCTGTTTTTT. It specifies CASSQENTGELFF.

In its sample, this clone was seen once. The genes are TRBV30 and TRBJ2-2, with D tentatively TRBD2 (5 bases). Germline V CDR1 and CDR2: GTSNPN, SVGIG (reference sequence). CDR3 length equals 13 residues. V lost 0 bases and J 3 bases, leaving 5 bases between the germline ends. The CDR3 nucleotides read TGTGCCTGGAGTGTGCGGGACACCGGGGAGCTGTTTTTT. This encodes CAWSVRDTGELFF.

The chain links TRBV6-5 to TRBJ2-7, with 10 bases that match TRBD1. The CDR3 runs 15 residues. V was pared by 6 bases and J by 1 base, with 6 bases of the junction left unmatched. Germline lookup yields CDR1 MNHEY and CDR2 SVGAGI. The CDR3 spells CASRTLGQGSYEQYF. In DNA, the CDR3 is TGTGCCAGCAGAACCCTGGGACAGGGGTCCTACGAGCAGTACTTC.